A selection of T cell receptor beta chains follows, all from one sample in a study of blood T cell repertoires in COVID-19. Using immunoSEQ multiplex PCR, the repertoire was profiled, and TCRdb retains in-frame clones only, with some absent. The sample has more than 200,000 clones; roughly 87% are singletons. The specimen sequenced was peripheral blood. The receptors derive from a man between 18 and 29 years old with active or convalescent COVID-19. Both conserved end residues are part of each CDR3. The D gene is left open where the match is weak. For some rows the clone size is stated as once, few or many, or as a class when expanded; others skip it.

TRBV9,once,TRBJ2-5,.,CASSVGPAATQETQYF,TGTGCCAGCAGCGTAGGGCCGGCGGCGACCCAAGAGACCCAGTACTTC
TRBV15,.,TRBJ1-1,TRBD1,CATSSDGTGGYLTEAFF,TGTGCCACCAGCAGCGATGGGACAGGGGGCTATCTCACTGAAGCTTTCTTT
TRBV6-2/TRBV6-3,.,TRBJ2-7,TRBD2,CASSLSSSTSGRAERYEQYF,TGTGCCAGCAGTCTCAGTTCCTCGACTAGCGGGAGGGCCGAGCGGTACGAGCAGTACTTC
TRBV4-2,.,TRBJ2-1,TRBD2,CASSQASTGGVIEQFF,TGTGCCAGCAGCCAAGCCTCTACGGGAGGGGTAATTGAGCAGTTCTTC
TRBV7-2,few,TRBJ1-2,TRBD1,CASSLAIRTGPGYTF,TGTGCCAGCAGCTTAGCTATAAGGACAGGCCCTGGCTACACCTTC
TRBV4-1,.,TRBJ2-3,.,CASSLIAEPSTDTQYF,TGCGCCAGCAGCCTAATAGCGGAGCCTAGCACAGATACGCAGTATTTT
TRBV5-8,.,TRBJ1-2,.,CASSFNREGLGYTF,TGTGCCAGCAGCTTCAACAGGGAGGGCCTTGGCTACACCTTC
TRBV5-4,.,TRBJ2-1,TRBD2,CASSSGTSGYNEQFF,TGTGCCAGCAGCTCGGGGACTAGCGGATACAATGAGCAGTTCTTC
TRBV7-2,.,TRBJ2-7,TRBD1,CASSLGSRGQGFYEQYF,TGTGCCAGCAGCTTAGGGAGCAGGGGACAGGGTTTCTACGAGCAGTACTTC
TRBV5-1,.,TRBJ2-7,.,CASSPGVGEQYF,TGCGCCAGCAGCCCAGGGGTGGGGGAGCAGTACTTC
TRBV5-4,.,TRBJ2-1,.,CASSLGGMEGNNEQFF,TGTGCCAGCAGCTTAGGCGGGATGGAAGGCAACAATGAGCAGTTCTTC
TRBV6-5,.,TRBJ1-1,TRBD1,CASSYNRGHTEAFF,TGTGCCAGCAGTTACAACAGGGGGCACACTGAAGCTTTCTTT
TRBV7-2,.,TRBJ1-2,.,CASSSPGGAAGYTF,TGTGCCAGCAGCTCCCCGGGGGGGGCGGCGGGCTACACCTTC
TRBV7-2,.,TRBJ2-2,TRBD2,CASSPGLALGELFF,TGTGCCAGCAGCCCTGGACTAGCGCTCGGGGAGCTGTTTTTT
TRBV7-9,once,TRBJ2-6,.,CASSWTKSSSSGANVLTF,TGTGCCAGCAGCTGGACAAAGTCCTCTAGCTCTGGGGCCAACGTCCTGACTTTC
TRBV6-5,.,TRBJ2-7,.,CASSTLQVGSYEQYF,TGTGCCAGCAGTACGCTACAGGTCGGTTCCTACGAGCAGTACTTC
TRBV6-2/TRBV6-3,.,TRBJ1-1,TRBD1,CASSQRGGGEAFF,TGTGCCAGCAGTCAACGAGGGGGCGGCGAAGCTTTCTTT
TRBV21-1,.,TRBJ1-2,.,CASSQKEGNYGYTF,TGTGCCAGCTCACAAAAGGAGGGGAACTATGGCTACACCTTC
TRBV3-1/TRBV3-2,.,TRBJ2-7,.,CASSVGTATYEQYF,TGTGCCAGCAGCGTTGGTACCGCGACCTACGAGCAGTACTTC
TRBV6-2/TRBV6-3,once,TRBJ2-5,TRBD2,CASSHLSLAGSYQETQYF,TGTGCCAGCAGTCACCTTTCTCTAGCGGGGTCGTACCAAGAGACCCAGTACTTC
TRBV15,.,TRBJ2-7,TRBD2,CATSGAGTSGFSSYEQYF,TGTGCCACCAGCGGCGCCGGGACTAGCGGGTTCAGCTCCTACGAGCAGTACTTC
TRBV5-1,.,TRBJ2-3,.,CASSLGLVGDTQYF,TGCGCCAGCAGCTTGGGACTAGTCGGCGATACGCAGTATTTT
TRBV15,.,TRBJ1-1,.,CATNGVRGEGTEAFF,TGTGCCACCAACGGAGTTCGGGGTGAGGGCACTGAAGCTTTCTTT
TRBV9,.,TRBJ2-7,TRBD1,CASSVRDRVHEQYF,TGTGCCAGCAGCGTCCGGGACAGGGTCCACGAGCAGTACTTC
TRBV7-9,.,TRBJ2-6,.,CASSLGPGASSGANVLTF,TGTGCCAGCAGCTTAGGTCCAGGTGCAAGCTCTGGGGCCAACGTCCTGACTTTC
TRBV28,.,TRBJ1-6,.,CASSTPRLEGIFYNSPLHF,TGTGCCAGCAGTACCCCCCGGTTAGAGGGAATATTTTATAATTCACCCCTCCACTTT
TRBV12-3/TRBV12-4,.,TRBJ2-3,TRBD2,CASSWRGAQYF,TGTGCCAGCAGTTGGCGGGGGGCGCAGTATTTT
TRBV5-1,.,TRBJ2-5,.,CASSYRSQETQYF,TGCGCCAGCAGCTATAGGAGCCAAGAGACCCAGTACTTC
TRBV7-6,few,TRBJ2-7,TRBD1,CASSRQGARGDEQYF,TGTGCCAGCAGCCGACAGGGGGCGCGGGGAGACGAGCAGTACTTC
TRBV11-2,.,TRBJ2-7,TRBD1,CASSQRTGLSYEQYF,TGTGCCAGCAGCCAAAGGACAGGACTCTCCTACGAGCAGTACTTC
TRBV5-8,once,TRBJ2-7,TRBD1,CASSLYRGHVNEQYF,TGTGCCAGCAGCTTGTATAGGGGGCATGTCAACGAGCAGTACTTC